Following are 2 T cell receptor beta chains from one sample sequenced in a study of monozygotic twins with inflammatory bowel disease. For each CDR3 protein, TCRdb gives one entry from its re-call of the 5' RACE reads, without DNA. Here the sample table reports some 130,000 distinct CDR3 sequences. Sequencing was carried out using blood. The receptors shown here come from a human donor with ulcerative colitis or Crohn's disease, or a healthy co-twin of an affected twin (not recorded which).

The chain links TRBV5-5 to TRBJ1-4. Germline values: CDR1 SGHKS, CDR2 YYEKEE (reference sequence). This CDR3 is built from 17 residues. This chain's CDR3 is CASSLIGPSDPNEKLFF.

The gene calls are TRBV15 and TRBJ1-2; TCRdb's D call, TRBD1, is unchecked because there is no DNA. The germline gives CDR1 LNHNV, CDR2 YYDKDF (reference sequence). CDR3 size: 14 residues. The CDR3 region is CATSMVQGALGYTF. The full variable domain, completed using reference TRBV15 and TRBJ1-2, is DAMVIQNPRYQVTQFGKPVTLSCSQTLNHNVMYWYQQKSSQAPKLLFHYYDKDFNNEADTPDNFQSRRPNTSFCFLDIRSPGLGDTAMYLCATSMVQGALGYTFGSGTRLTVV.